This is a list of T cell receptor beta chains from one sample in a study of blood T cells in healthy people across ages. TCRdb passed the 5' RACE reads through MiXCR, listing each CDR3 protein once. The repertoire holds some 940,000 distinct CDR3 sequences, with about 29% as singletons. These data also featured in a second study, about T cells of mothers and their children.

Sequenced: blood. The receptors shown here come from a woman aged 40 to 50 in good health. CDR3s include the opening cysteine and the closing phenylalanine or tryptophan. The D gene is left open where the match is weak. Size is stated for part of the rows, as once, few or many counts, or as a class when the clone is expanded.

CDR3 protein: CASSLDRGRDTGELFF
CDR3 DNA: TGTGCCAGCAGCCTCGACAGGGGGCGCGACACCGGGGAGCTGTTTTTT
clone size: -
V gene: TRBV25-1
J gene: TRBJ2-2
CDR3 length: 16
D gene: TRBD1

CDR3 protein: CASRTLREGVTDTQYF
CDR3 DNA: TGTGCCAGCAGGACCCTTAGGGAGGGAGTCACAGATACGCAGTATTTT
clone size: few
V gene: TRBV2
J gene: TRBJ2-3
CDR3 length: 16
D gene: TRBD2

CDR3 protein: CASNQAGGSNEKLFF
CDR3 DNA: TGCGCCAGCAACCAAGCAGGGGGTTCGAATGAAAAACTGTTTTTT
clone size: -
V gene: TRBV4-3
J gene: TRBJ1-4
CDR3 length: 15
D gene: TRBD1

CDR3 protein: CATSRGQGAAYGYTF
CDR3 DNA: TGTGCCACCAGCAGGGGACAGGGGGCGGCCTATGGCTACACCTTC
clone size: -
V gene: TRBV15
J gene: TRBJ1-2
CDR3 length: 15
D gene: TRBD1

CDR3 protein: CASSSDSSGGETQYF
CDR3 DNA: TGCGCCAGCAGCTCGGACTCCTCAGGGGGAGAGACCCAGTACTTC
clone size: -
V gene: TRBV5-1
J gene: TRBJ2-5
CDR3 length: 15
D gene: TRBD1

CDR3 protein: CASSEVREYGYTF
CDR3 DNA: TGTGCCAGCAGTGAAGTCAGGGAGTATGGCTACACCTTC
clone size: -
V gene: TRBV2
J gene: TRBJ1-2
CDR3 length: 13
D gene: -

CDR3 protein: CASSWVRGVTEAFF
CDR3 DNA: TGTGCCAGCAGTTGGGTTCGGGGTGTCACTGAAGCTTTCTTT
clone size: -
V gene: TRBV27
J gene: TRBJ1-1
CDR3 length: 14
D gene: -

CDR3 protein: CASSLAGTGLEQYF
CDR3 DNA: TGTGCCAGCAGCTTAGCCGGGACAGGGCTCGAGCAGTACTTC
clone size: few
V gene: TRBV7-8
J gene: TRBJ2-7
CDR3 length: 14
D gene: TRBD1

CDR3 protein: CATVFGTNNEQFF
CDR3 DNA: TGTGCCACCGTATTTGGGACCAACAATGAGCAGTTCTTC
clone size: -
V gene: TRBV15
J gene: TRBJ2-1
CDR3 length: 13
D gene: -

CDR3 protein: CSWGDTQYF
CDR3 DNA: TGCAGTTGGGGTGATACGCAGTATTTT
clone size: once
V gene: TRBV20-1
J gene: TRBJ2-3
CDR3 length: 9
D gene: -

CDR3 protein: CASSLLGDLGDTKETQYF
CDR3 DNA: TGTGCCAGCAGTTTATTGGGGGACCTGGGGGACACTAAAGAGACCCAGTACTTC
clone size: -
V gene: TRBV28
J gene: TRBJ2-5
CDR3 length: 18
D gene: -

CDR3 protein: CSARVQTGWRETQYF
CDR3 DNA: TGCAGTGCTAGAGTCCAGACAGGGTGGAGGGAGACCCAGTACTTC
clone size: -
V gene: TRBV20-1
J gene: TRBJ2-5
CDR3 length: 15
D gene: TRBD1

CDR3 protein: CASSVFTEEGTEAFF
CDR3 DNA: TGTGCCAGCAGCGTATTTACGGAGGAGGGCACTGAAGCTTTCTTT
clone size: many
V gene: TRBV9
J gene: TRBJ1-1
CDR3 length: 15
D gene: -

CDR3 protein: CASSPGRGANVLTF
CDR3 DNA: TGTGCCAGCAGCCCCGGACGTGGGGCCAACGTCCTGACTTTC
clone size: -
V gene: TRBV7-9
J gene: TRBJ2-6
CDR3 length: 14
D gene: -

CDR3 protein: CASSIGVHYEQYF
CDR3 DNA: TGTGCCAGCAGTATAGGGGTCCACTACGAGCAGTACTTC
clone size: few
V gene: TRBV28
J gene: TRBJ2-7
CDR3 length: 13
D gene: -

CDR3 protein: CASSSLAGGLQETQYF
CDR3 DNA: TGTGCCAGCAGCTCGCTAGCGGGTGGACTCCAAGAGACCCAGTACTTC
clone size: few
V gene: TRBV7-2
J gene: TRBJ2-5
CDR3 length: 16
D gene: TRBD2

CDR3 protein: CASSMSGLAAADTQYF
CDR3 DNA: TGCGCCAGCAGCATGTCGGGACTAGCGGCCGCGGATACGCAGTATTTT
clone size: few
V gene: TRBV5-1
J gene: TRBJ2-3
CDR3 length: 16
D gene: TRBD2

CDR3 protein: CASSHMTGTETQYF
CDR3 DNA: TGTGCCAGCAGCCATATGACAGGGACGGAGACCCAGTACTTC
clone size: many
V gene: TRBV3-1
J gene: TRBJ2-5
CDR3 length: 14
D gene: TRBD1

CDR3 protein: CSVPLYYGYTF
CDR3 DNA: TGCAGCGTACCGCTCTACTATGGCTACACCTTC
clone size: many
V gene: TRBV29-1
J gene: TRBJ1-2
CDR3 length: 11
D gene: -

CDR3 protein: CASRQGDGYTF
CDR3 DNA: TGCGCCAGCAGACAGGGAGATGGCTACACCTTC
clone size: -
V gene: TRBV5-1
J gene: TRBJ1-2
CDR3 length: 11
D gene: -

CDR3 protein: CASSEALTVGSYEQYF
CDR3 DNA: TGTGCCAGCAGTGAAGCCTTGACAGTGGGCTCCTACGAGCAGTACTTC
clone size: -
V gene: TRBV2
J gene: TRBJ2-7
CDR3 length: 16
D gene: -

CDR3 protein: CASSSGDRGTDTQYF
CDR3 DNA: TGTGCCAGCAGCTCTGGAGACAGGGGCACAGATACGCAGTATTTT
clone size: few
V gene: TRBV5-4
J gene: TRBJ2-3
CDR3 length: 15
D gene: TRBD1

CDR3 protein: CASSQGQGIYGYTF
CDR3 DNA: TGTGCCAGCAGCCAGGGACAGGGGATCTATGGCTACACCTTC
clone size: many
V gene: TRBV5-6
J gene: TRBJ1-2
CDR3 length: 14
D gene: TRBD1

CDR3 protein: CASSLWRDPYEQYF
CDR3 DNA: TGTGCCAGCAGTTTATGGCGGGACCCCTACGAGCAGTACTTC
clone size: -
V gene: TRBV28
J gene: TRBJ2-7
CDR3 length: 14
D gene: -

CDR3 protein: CASSVDRGDYGYTF
CDR3 DNA: TGTGCCAGCAGCGTAGACCGAGGGGACTATGGCTACACCTTC
clone size: -
V gene: TRBV9
J gene: TRBJ1-2
CDR3 length: 14
D gene: -

CDR3 protein: CASRPGRNSYEQYF
CDR3 DNA: TGTGCCAGCAGGCCGGGCAGGAACTCCTACGAGCAGTACTTC
clone size: -
V gene: TRBV28
J gene: TRBJ2-7
CDR3 length: 14
D gene: -

CDR3 protein: CASSPPASGVAKNIQYF
CDR3 DNA: TGTGCCAGCAGCCCCCCCGCTAGCGGGGTAGCCAAAAACATTCAGTACTTC
clone size: many
V gene: TRBV12-3/TRBV12-4
J gene: TRBJ2-4
CDR3 length: 17
D gene: TRBD2

CDR3 protein: CSARVGGSSSYEQYF
CDR3 DNA: TGCAGTGCTAGAGTTGGTGGTAGCAGCTCCTACGAGCAGTACTTC
clone size: few
V gene: TRBV20-1
J gene: TRBJ2-7
CDR3 length: 15
D gene: -

CDR3 protein: CASSQEVWGSNYNEQFF
CDR3 DNA: TGCGCCAGCAGCCAAGAAGTATGGGGGTCTAACTACAATGAGCAGTTCTTC
clone size: -
V gene: TRBV4-3
J gene: TRBJ2-1
CDR3 length: 17
D gene: -

CDR3 protein: CASSVLAGRGDEQYF
CDR3 DNA: TGTGCCAGTAGTGTTTTAGCCGGTCGGGGCGACGAGCAGTACTTC
clone size: few
V gene: TRBV19
J gene: TRBJ2-7
CDR3 length: 15
D gene: -

CDR3 protein: CASSLDGRGRLNEQFF
CDR3 DNA: TGTGCCAGCAGCTTAGACGGCAGGGGGCGTTTAAATGAGCAGTTCTTC
clone size: -
V gene: TRBV7-9
J gene: TRBJ2-1
CDR3 length: 16
D gene: TRBD1

CDR3 protein: CATSGSGANYGYTF
CDR3 DNA: TGTGCCACCTCGGGGTCCGGAGCTAACTATGGCTACACCTTC
clone size: many
V gene: TRBV24-1
J gene: TRBJ1-2
CDR3 length: 14
D gene: -

CDR3 protein: CASSYLQNFGPQHF
CDR3 DNA: TGTGCCAGCAGTTACCTACAGAACTTTGGGCCCCAGCATTTT
clone size: -
V gene: TRBV6-5
J gene: TRBJ1-5
CDR3 length: 14
D gene: -

CDR3 protein: CASSSSFGGANVLTF
CDR3 DNA: TGTGCCAGCAGCTCATCGTTTGGGGGGGCCAACGTCCTGACTTTC
clone size: -
V gene: TRBV7-6
J gene: TRBJ2-6
CDR3 length: 15
D gene: -

CDR3 protein: CASSPEPQTKSNGYTF
CDR3 DNA: TGTGCCAGCAGCCCCGAACCCCAGACAAAATCCAATGGCTACACCTTC
clone size: -
V gene: TRBV11-2
J gene: TRBJ1-2
CDR3 length: 16
D gene: -

CDR3 protein: CSAKDASTYNEQFF
CDR3 DNA: TGCAGTGCTAAAGATGCCAGTACCTACAATGAGCAGTTCTTC
clone size: many
V gene: TRBV20-1
J gene: TRBJ2-1
CDR3 length: 14
D gene: -

CDR3 protein: CASSELGQGCDEQYF
CDR3 DNA: TGTGCCAGCTCAGAACTGGGACAGGGGTGCGACGAGCAGTACTTC
clone size: -
V gene: TRBV18
J gene: TRBJ2-7
CDR3 length: 15
D gene: TRBD1

CDR3 protein: CASSWDWGGQYF
CDR3 DNA: TGTGCCAGCAGTTGGGACTGGGGCGGCCAGTACTTC
clone size: few
V gene: TRBV28
J gene: TRBJ2-5
CDR3 length: 12
D gene: -

CDR3 protein: CASSLASGDMNTEAFF
CDR3 DNA: TGCGCCAGCAGCTTGGCCTCTGGAGACATGAACACTGAAGCTTTCTTT
clone size: -
V gene: TRBV5-1
J gene: TRBJ1-1
CDR3 length: 16
D gene: -

CDR3 protein: CASSQDRRAYGYTF
CDR3 DNA: TGTGCCAGCAGCCAAGATCGAAGGGCTTATGGCTACACCTTC
clone size: -
V gene: TRBV3-1
J gene: TRBJ1-2
CDR3 length: 14
D gene: -

CDR3 protein: CAISGRTDNNEQFF
CDR3 DNA: TGTGCCATCAGTGGACGGACGGATAACAATGAGCAGTTCTTC
clone size: few
V gene: TRBV10-3
J gene: TRBJ2-1
CDR3 length: 14
D gene: -

CDR3 protein: CSDRGTGRTEAFF
CDR3 DNA: TGCAGCGACCGTGGGACAGGGAGAACTGAAGCTTTCTTT
clone size: few
V gene: TRBV29-1
J gene: TRBJ1-1
CDR3 length: 13
D gene: TRBD1

CDR3 protein: CASSPTDSSNQPQHF
CDR3 DNA: TGTGCCAGCAGCCCCACAGACTCTAGCAATCAGCCCCAGCATTTT
clone size: once
V gene: TRBV3-1
J gene: TRBJ1-5
CDR3 length: 15
D gene: -

CDR3 protein: CASRQGVGTNEKLFF
CDR3 DNA: TGTGCCAGCAGACAAGGGGTTGGGACTAATGAAAAACTGTTTTTT
clone size: once
V gene: TRBV6-6
J gene: TRBJ1-4
CDR3 length: 15
D gene: -

CDR3 protein: CATSSGGQGDYNEQFF
CDR3 DNA: TGTGCCACCAGCAGTGGGGGACAGGGGGACTACAATGAGCAGTTCTTC
clone size: -
V gene: TRBV15
J gene: TRBJ2-1
CDR3 length: 16
D gene: TRBD1

CDR3 protein: CASSVNRDDTQYF
CDR3 DNA: TGTGCCAGCAGCGTCAACAGGGATGATACGCAGTATTTT
clone size: once
V gene: TRBV27
J gene: TRBJ2-3
CDR3 length: 13
D gene: -

CDR3 protein: CASSYVKQGAEGYTF
CDR3 DNA: TGTGCCAGCAGCTACGTGAAACAGGGGGCTGAGGGCTACACCTTC
clone size: few
V gene: TRBV7-8
J gene: TRBJ1-2
CDR3 length: 15
D gene: TRBD1

CDR3 protein: CASSFRTETGYTF
CDR3 DNA: TGTGCCAGCAGCTTTCGGACAGAAACCGGCTACACCTTC
clone size: -
V gene: TRBV7-9
J gene: TRBJ1-2
CDR3 length: 13
D gene: -

CDR3 protein: CASSFAGNEQYF
CDR3 DNA: TGTGCCAGCAGCTTCGCTGGGAATGAGCAGTACTTC
clone size: many
V gene: TRBV3-1
J gene: TRBJ2-7
CDR3 length: 12
D gene: -

CDR3 protein: CSASDNTEAFF
CDR3 DNA: TGCAGTGCTAGTGACAACACTGAAGCTTTCTTT
clone size: -
V gene: TRBV20-1
J gene: TRBJ1-1
CDR3 length: 11
D gene: -

CDR3 protein: CSVDTRWDRGVHEQYF
CDR3 DNA: TGCAGCGTTGATACCCGGTGGGACAGGGGTGTCCACGAGCAGTACTTC
clone size: -
V gene: TRBV29-1
J gene: TRBJ2-7
CDR3 length: 16
D gene: TRBD1

CDR3 protein: CANSILGQGANYGYTF
CDR3 DNA: TGTGCCAACAGTATCCTAGGACAGGGAGCTAACTATGGCTACACCTTC
clone size: -
V gene: TRBV27
J gene: TRBJ1-2
CDR3 length: 16
D gene: TRBD1

CDR3 protein: CSVEPPFSLLGETQYF
CDR3 DNA: TGCAGCGTTGAACCCCCTTTTAGCCTTCTTGGAGAGACCCAGTACTTC
clone size: many
V gene: TRBV29-1
J gene: TRBJ2-5
CDR3 length: 16
D gene: -

CDR3 protein: CATSVDLGGPLSISYNEQFF
CDR3 DNA: TGTGCCACCAGTGTAGATTTGGGGGGGCCCCTTAGCATTTCCTACAATGAGCAGTTCTTC
clone size: -
V gene: TRBV24-1
J gene: TRBJ2-1
CDR3 length: 20
D gene: -

CDR3 protein: CASSQEGVREGAAEAFF
CDR3 DNA: TGTGCCAGCAGCCAAGAGGGGGTTCGGGAGGGGGCGGCTGAAGCTTTCTTT
clone size: -
V gene: TRBV14
J gene: TRBJ1-1
CDR3 length: 17
D gene: TRBD1

CDR3 protein: CASSFLAGSDEQFF
CDR3 DNA: TGTGCCAGCAGCTTCTTAGCGGGGAGTGATGAGCAGTTCTTC
clone size: once
V gene: TRBV7-6
J gene: TRBJ2-1
CDR3 length: 14
D gene: TRBD2

CDR3 protein: CASSFGQGGEKLFF
CDR3 DNA: TGCGCCAGCAGCTTCGGACAGGGTGGGGAAAAACTGTTTTTT
clone size: -
V gene: TRBV5-1
J gene: TRBJ1-4
CDR3 length: 14
D gene: TRBD1